This T cell receptor (beta chain) is from a study of T-cell memory formation after mild COVID-19. Study context: The two donors had largely donor-specific TCR clusters.

TCRdb passed the 5' RACE reads through MiXCR, listing each CDR3 protein once. Found here are about 100,000 distinct CDR3 sequences, approximately 10% of them singletons; the top ten hold around 40%. Study-wide results and limits: Clones shrinking from day 15 to 85 showed even CD4/CD8 mixes; later expanders tilted CD4+. CD4+ contracting clones were mainly CM and EM; CD8+ ones, EMRA.

This clonotype has only a few counts. Its antigen is still unknown. With 2 bases removed from V and 2 bases from J, the gap between germline ends came to 13 bases. The CDR3 extends over 15 amino acids. Germline V gene lookup returns CDR1 MNHEY and CDR2 SMNVEV (reference sequence). The chain couples TRBV27 to TRBJ2-7, with D hard to call. The TCR comes from a young man who had mild COVID-19 (a few samples of this study predate the infection). Cell type and time point are not known. Sequencing was done on a sample of PBMCs or a T cell subset sorted from them (not recorded which). Written as DNA, the CDR3 is TGTGCCAGCAGTTTACATAGGGATTCTACCTACGAGCAGTACGTC. Amino acid sequence: CASSLHRDSTYEQYV.